This record looks at one TCR beta chain sequence and its context. This entry is derived from a study of blood T cell repertoires in COVID-19. J lost 1 base, V lost 5 bases, and 4 bases had no gene match. Germline V gene lookup returns CDR1 SGHNT and CDR2 YENEEA. There are 14 residues in the CDR3. Some clones are missing from TCRdb's copy, which holds only in-frame ones; the method was immunoSEQ multiplex PCR. The table records tens of thousands of clones, more than 75% of them present only once. Sample: peripheral blood. The J gene is TRBJ1-1, the V gene TRBV11-3; the match to TRBD1 covers 7 bases. The TCR comes from a man aged 60-69 years with active COVID-19. The chain's CDR3 is CASSPGGKNTEAFF. The CDR3 bases are TGTGCCAGCAGCCCAGGGGGTAAGAACACTGAAGCTTTCTTT.